This T cell receptor (beta chain) appears in the sequencing data of a study of T cells of healthy individuals. V lost 8 bases and J lost 3, with 13 bases in between. The germline V gene encodes CDR1 MNHEY and CDR2 SVGAGI. The CDR3 sequence is 14 residues long. Each CDR3 protein is one row after TCRdb ran MiXCR on the 5' RACE reads. The data show about 100,000 distinct CDR3 sequences, roughly 15% seen once. This sequence originates from a human donor in good health. The genes are TRBV6-5 and TRBJ1-4; D may be TRBD1 (5 bases). For the CDR3, the DNA is TGTGCCAGCTCCAGGGCAGGGCCTAATGAAAAACTGTTTTTT. Its translation is CASSRAGPNEKLFF.